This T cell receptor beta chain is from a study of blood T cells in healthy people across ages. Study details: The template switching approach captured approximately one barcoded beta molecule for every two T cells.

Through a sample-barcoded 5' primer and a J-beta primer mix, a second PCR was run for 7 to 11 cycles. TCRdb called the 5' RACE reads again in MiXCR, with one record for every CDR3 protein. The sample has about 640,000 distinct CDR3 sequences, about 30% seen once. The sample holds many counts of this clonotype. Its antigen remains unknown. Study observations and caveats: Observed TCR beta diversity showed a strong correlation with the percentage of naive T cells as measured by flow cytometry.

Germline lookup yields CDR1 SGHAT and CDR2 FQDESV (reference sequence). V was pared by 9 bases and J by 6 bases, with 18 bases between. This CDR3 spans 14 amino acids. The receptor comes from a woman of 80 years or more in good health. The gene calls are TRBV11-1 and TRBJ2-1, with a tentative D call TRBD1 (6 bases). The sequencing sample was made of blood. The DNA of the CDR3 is TGTGCCAGTAAAGGGGGATTTGGCATCAATGAGCAGTTCTTC. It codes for CASKGGFGINEQFF.